These T cell receptor beta chains were read from a single sample in a study of T cells after yellow fever vaccination. TCRdb reprocessed the 5' RACE reads via MiXCR and lists one record per CDR3 protein. Altogether some 340,000 distinct CDR3 sequences are present, roughly 4.3% being singletons, with the ten largest covering 20% to 25%. Sequences were derived from PBMCs, sampled 5 days after the yellow fever booster vaccination. All receptors come from a man between 18 and 35 years old who received the YFV17D yellow fever vaccine. CDR3s include the opening cysteine and the closing phenylalanine or tryptophan. D genes are given only for firm matches. Some rows mark clone size as missing; the rest say once, few, many or name a class of expanded clone.

>TRBJ1-1|.|few|TRBV5-8
TGTGCCAGCAGCTTTGACTACATTGAGGCTTTCTTT
CASSFDYIEAFF
>TRBJ2-7|.|many|TRBV7-2
TGTGCCAGCAGCCCCACTTCTGTTACAGGGACCTACGAGCAGTACTTC
CASSPTSVTGTYEQYF
>TRBJ1-3|TRBD1|.|TRBV5-1
TGCGCCAGCAGCTTCGGACAGGGCGGTCCCTCTGGAAACACCATATATTTT
CASSFGQGGPSGNTIYF
>TRBJ2-5|TRBD2|many|TRBV5-1
TGCGCCAGCAGCTTTCAGCGGGGTCAAGAGACCCAGTACTTC
CASSFQRGQETQYF
>TRBJ1-1|TRBD1|.|TRBV18
TGTGCCAGCTCACCCCAGGGGGGCATGAACACTGAAGCTTTCTTT
CASSPQGGMNTEAFF
>TRBJ1-6|TRBD1|few|TRBV10-3
TGTGCCATCAGGGGGACAGGACTGAGGGGCCTCCACTTT
CAIRGTGLRGLHF
>TRBJ1-6|.|many|TRBV20-1
TGCAGTGCTAGCCATAATTCACCCCTCCACTTT
CSASHNSPLHF
>TRBJ1-1|.|.|TRBV6-5
TGTGCCAGCAGTTCGCAACTCAGGGTGGGCACTGAAGCTTTCTTT
CASSSQLRVGTEAFF
>TRBJ2-3|.|many|TRBV20-1
TGCAGTGCTAGTCCGGGCGGGGCGCCAGATACGCAGTATTTT
CSASPGGAPDTQYF
>TRBJ1-2|.|.|TRBV5-6
TGTGCCAGCAGCTTGCCGGGGCGTAACTATGGCTACACCTTC
CASSLPGRNYGYTF
>TRBJ1-5|.|.|TRBV9
TGTGCCAGCAGCGTAGGTTACGGAAATCAGCCCCAGCATTTT
CASSVGYGNQPQHF
>TRBJ2-7|TRBD2|.|TRBV7-9
TGTGCCAGCAGTTCGAGTTGGAGCGGGGGGACCGAGCAGTACTTC
CASSSSWSGGTEQYF
>TRBJ1-2|.|many|TRBV5-1
TGCGCCAGCAGCGACATCCCAGGAGACCCTAACTATGGCTACACCTTC
CASSDIPGDPNYGYTF
>TRBJ2-2|.|.|TRBV12-3/TRBV12-4
TGTGCCAGCAGTTTAGAGGGCGTGGCGGGGTCCACCGGGGAGCTGTTTTTT
CASSLEGVAGSTGELFF
>TRBJ1-1|.|.|TRBV3-1
TGTGCCAGCAGCCCAGGGATGCTTCCTGAAGCTTTCTTT
CASSPGMLPEAFF
>TRBJ2-2|.|many|TRBV24-1
TGTGCCACCAGTGGAGAAACATACGGCACCGGGGAGCTGTTTTTT
CATSGETYGTGELFF
>TRBJ2-5|TRBD2|many|TRBV10-3
TGTGCCATCAGCAGTATCTCGTCTAGCGGAGAACAAGAGACCCAGTACTTC
CAISSISSSGEQETQYF
>TRBJ2-3|TRBD2|.|TRBV5-1
TGCGCCAGCAGCTTCCAAGCGGGGCCAGATACGCAGTATTTT
CASSFQAGPDTQYF
>TRBJ1-1|.|.|TRBV6-5
TGTGCCACCAGCCAAACGGTGAACACTGAAGCTTTCTTT
CATSQTVNTEAFF
>TRBJ1-1|.|many|TRBV6-5
TGTGCCAGCAGTATCGACAGCGTTAAGACTGAAGCTTTCTTT
CASSIDSVKTEAFF
>TRBJ2-3|.|.|TRBV7-8
TGTGCCGGTGGGACGGGGCGAGGCACAGATGCGCAGTATTTT
CAGGTGRGTDAQYF
>TRBJ1-1|.|many|TRBV28
TGTGCCAGCGTCCCGTGGGCTACGACCATGAACACTGAAGCTTTCTTT
CASVPWATTMNTEAFF
>TRBJ1-1|.|many|TRBV27
TGTGCCAGCAGTTTTCGGTCTGGTGGGAACACTGAAGCTTTCTTT
CASSFRSGGNTEAFF
>TRBJ1-2|.|many|TRBV3-1
TGTGCCAGCAGCCAAGAAGGCTTTTATGGCTACACCTTC
CASSQEGFYGYTF
>TRBJ2-7|TRBD2|many|TRBV13
TGTGCCAGCAGCTTACGGGGGGGTCTGTCTGGCGAGCAGTACTTC
CASSLRGGLSGEQYF
>TRBJ2-2|.|few|TRBV27
TGTGCCAGCAGTTTTATAGGCAGGGTTAACACCGGGGAGCTGTTTTTT
CASSFIGRVNTGELFF
>TRBJ2-1|TRBD2|few|TRBV19
TGTGCCACCCAGGTGGGAGGGCGCTCCTACAATGAGCAGTTCTTC
CATQVGGRSYNEQFF
>TRBJ1-4|.|few|TRBV5-4
TGTGCCAGCAGCCCAGCACTTAATGAAAAACTGTTTTTT
CASSPALNEKLFF
>TRBJ1-6|.|many|TRBV15
TGTGCCACCAGCAGAGATTCGGCGGGAACCCCCCTCCACTTT
CATSRDSAGTPLHF
>TRBJ2-3|TRBD1|.|TRBV7-3
TGTGCCAGCAGCTTCGGGACAGGCGTCACAGATACGCAGTATTTT
CASSFGTGVTDTQYF
>TRBJ2-2|.|many|TRBV5-6
TGTGCCAGCAGCTTTGACAGGAACACCGGGGAGCTGTTTTTT
CASSFDRNTGELFF
>TRBJ2-1|TRBD2|few|TRBV20-1
TGCAGTGCTAGAGACTCCGGGGGGACCTACAATGAGCAGTTCTTC
CSARDSGGTYNEQFF
>TRBJ1-1|TRBD1|few|TRBV20-1
TGCAGTGCTACTGGAGCCGGGACAGGGCCCCCGAGCACTGAAGCTTTCTTT
CSATGAGTGPPSTEAFF
>TRBJ2-4|.|many|TRBV15
TGTGCCACCAGCAGAGATGGCGCGGGGGCCAGCATTCAGTACTTC
CATSRDGAGASIQYF
>TRBJ1-5|.|few|TRBV18
TGTGCCAGCTCACCCGTGATCGGCAGCAATCAGCCCCAGCATTTT
CASSPVIGSNQPQHF
>TRBJ2-1|.|few|TRBV3-1
TGTGCCAGCAGCCAGCATCGGGACGCTCCCAATGAGCAGTTCTTC
CASSQHRDAPNEQFF
>TRBJ2-5|TRBD2|.|TRBV3-1
TGTGCCAGCAGCCCTCCTAGCGGGGGGGCCAGAGAGACCCAGTACTTC
CASSPPSGGARETQYF
>TRBJ2-3|.|few|TRBV6-5
TGTGCCAGCAGTTACGCATCGACTGAACCTGGCACAGATACGCAGTATTTT
CASSYASTEPGTDTQYF
>TRBJ1-4|TRBD1|many|TRBV5-5
TGTGCCAGCAGCTTGACAGGACAGGGGGTCCAAAAACTGTTTTTT
CASSLTGQGVQKLFF
>TRBJ1-5|.|many|TRBV6-6
TGTGCCAGCAGAGGCACTGAGGGCCAGCCCCAGCATTTT
CASRGTEGQPQHF
>TRBJ2-3|.|many|TRBV6-1
TGTGCCAGCCGAGGGATTTCCAGCACAGATACGCAGTATTTT
CASRGISSTDTQYF
>TRBJ2-5|.|many|TRBV5-1
TGCGCCAGCAGCTTGAAGCTGGGGGGAGAGACCCAGTACTTC
CASSLKLGGETQYF
>TRBJ2-2|.|many|TRBV9
TGTGCCAGCAGCGTAGAAGGGGCGGGCACCGGGGAGCTGTTTTTT
CASSVEGAGTGELFF
>TRBJ2-7|.|many|TRBV12-3/TRBV12-4
TGTGCCAGCGGTAAGGACGTCGGCTCCTACGAGCAGTACTTC
CASGKDVGSYEQYF
>TRBJ1-6|TRBD1|few|TRBV30
TGTGCCTGGGAGGGACAGGCGAATTCACCCCTCCACTTT
CAWEGQANSPLHF
>TRBJ2-1|TRBD2|.|TRBV10-2
TGCGCCAGCAGTCGCGGGGGGGACAATGAGCAGTTCTTC
CASSRGGDNEQFF
>TRBJ2-7|TRBD1|many|TRBV29-1
TGCAGCGGAATGTGGGACAGTTCCTACGAGCAGTACTTC
CSGMWDSSYEQYF
>TRBJ2-6|.|.|TRBV6-5
TGTGCCAGCAGTTATTATCCCTCCGGGGCCAACGTCCTGACTTTC
CASSYYPSGANVLTF
>TRBJ2-3|.|few|TRBV5-1
TGCGCCAGCAGCATAATGGCCTTAGATACGCAGTATTTT
CASSIMALDTQYF
>TRBJ1-6|TRBD1|few|TRBV5-1
TGCGCCAGCAGCTTAGTGACAGGGAGAACTTCACCCCTCCACTTT
CASSLVTGRTSPLHF
>TRBJ2-1|.|.|TRBV5-4
TGTGCCAGCAGCGTAAACAGGGTCCTACGCCACAATGAGCAGTTCTTC
CASSVNRVLRHNEQFF
>TRBJ1-2|TRBD1|.|TRBV5-1
TGCGCCAGCAGCTTGTCCGGGACAGAGTACAGTGGCTACACCTTC
CASSLSGTEYSGYTF
>TRBJ2-3|TRBD2|few|TRBV7-2
TGTGCCAGCAGCCTTAAACGGACTAGCGGCACAGATACGCAGTATTTT
CASSLKRTSGTDTQYF
>TRBJ2-1|TRBD2|few|TRBV5-1
TGCGCCAGCAGCTGGGGGACTAGCAATGAGCAGTTCTTC
CASSWGTSNEQFF
>TRBJ2-5|TRBD2|many|TRBV7-8
TGTGCCAGCAGCTCCCAACAGACTAGCGGGGGGGAGACCCAGTACTTC
CASSSQQTSGGETQYF
>TRBJ2-3|.|many|TRBV5-1
TGCGCCAGCAGCTTGAGGTCCAGGGGAGAAGGGACAGATACGCAGTATTTT
CASSLRSRGEGTDTQYF
>TRBJ2-6|TRBD1|.|TRBV23-1
TGCGCCAGCCGATCGACAGGGTTCCCCAGGTCTGGGGCCAACGTCCTGACTTTC
CASRSTGFPRSGANVLTF